What follows are 21 T cell receptor beta chains derived from one specimen sequenced in a study of brain T cells in children with intractable seizures. Some clones are missing from TCRdb's copy, which holds only in-frame ones; the method was immunoSEQ multiplex PCR. The table records hundreds of thousands of clones, roughly 92% of them present only once. The time point was: blood from clinic visit 5 months post-surgery; TSC patient then seizure free. The specimen was peripheral blood, collected less than 6 months after surgery. These TCRs come from a boy under three years old with tuberous sclerosis and intractable seizures.

The chain uses TRBV11-2 and TRBJ2-2; D call uncertain. Germline CDR1 reads SGHAT; CDR2 reads FQNNGV. V lost 6 bases, J lost 4 bases, and 12 bases lay in between. This CDR3 has 14 residues. The CDR3 DNA sequence: TGTGCCAGCAGTTTCGGAAGTCCCACCGGGGAGCTGTTTTTT. Protein product: CASSFGSPTGELFF.

The chain recombines TRBV3-1 (or the pseudogene TRBV3-2) with TRBJ1-6; 8 nucleotides align to TRBD1. V shed 4 bases and J 0 bases; nucleotides not matched to a gene: 11. CDR1 and CDR2 (germline): LGHDT, YNNKEL (reference sequence). The CDR3 consists of 19 residues. For the CDR3, the DNA is TGTGCCAGCAGCCGACAGCCAACAGGGGGAAGCTCCTATAATTCACCCCTCCACTTT. Its protein is CASSRQPTGGSSYNSPLHF.

The chain uses TRBV25-1 and TRBJ2-3; no reliable D call. CDR3 length equals 17 residues. Trimming stripped 1 base from V and 0 bases from J, with 14 bases between. Germline assignment: CDR1 MGHDK and CDR2 SYGVNS. The chain's CDR3 is CASSEFTRALSTDTQYF. The CDR3 DNA is TGTGCCAGCAGTGAATTCACAAGGGCCCTGAGCACAGATACGCAGTATTTT.

V and J are TRBV7-3 and TRBJ1-1; D unclear. V lost 4 bases and J 0 bases, leaving 18 bases between the germline ends. Germline CDR1 is SGHTA and CDR2 is FQGTGA. The length of the CDR3 is 17 residues. The CDR3 DNA follows: TGTGCCAGCAGCTCCGCACAGAAAACCCTACTGAACACTGAAGCTTTCTTT. Its protein product is CASSSAQKTLLNTEAFF.

The V gene is TRBV10-3, the J gene TRBJ1-6; no clear D. The CDR3 runs to 18 residues. V was cut by 0 bases and J by 0 bases, with 12 bases left in between. The germline V gene has CDR1 ENHRY and CDR2 SYGVKD. CDR3 DNA sequence: TGTGCCATCAGTGAGTCGTCAACCATAAGCTCCTATAATTCACCCCTCCACTTT. Its protein product is CAISESSTISSYNSPLHF.

The genes are TRBV7-3 and TRBJ2-7; the D is unclear. Germline loops: CDR1 SGHTA, CDR2 FQGTGA. The CDR3 loop spans 13 amino acids. V was clipped by 5 bases and J by 4 bases, with 12 bases between them. The CDR3 reads CASSDGPGYEQYF. CDR3 coding DNA: TGTGCCAGCAGCGATGGACCCGGGTACGAGCAGTACTTC.

This sequence joins TRBV5-1 and TRBJ2-7; TRBD1 matches at 10 bases. Germline CDR1 SGHRS, CDR2 YFSETQ. Germline trimming cut 2 bases from V and 4 bases from J; bases unmatched to any gene: 6. The CDR3 runs 15 residues. This CDR3 is CASSLGTGDFYEQYF. CDR3 nucleotide sequence: TGCGCCAGCAGCTTAGGGACAGGGGACTTTTACGAGCAGTACTTC.

The chain employs TRBV24-1 and TRBJ2-1; TRBD2 agrees at 14 bases. Germline CDR1 KGHDR, CDR2 SFDVKD. The CDR3 contains 17 residues. V dropped 4 bases and J dropped 4; count of bases not matched to a gene: 5. The CDR3 sequence is CATSDAGLAGVYNEQFF. The CDR3, as DNA: TGTGCCACCAGTGACGCGGGACTAGCGGGGGTATACAATGAGCAGTTCTTC.

The chain couples TRBV9 to TRBJ2-1; 10 positions agree with TRBD2. The CDR3 is made up of 14 amino acids. Germline V gene data show CDR1 as SGDLS and CDR2 as YYNGEE. Germline trimming cut 2 bases from V and 8 bases from J; bases unmatched to any gene: 4. The CDR3 loop is CASSVTSGEDEQFF. Written as DNA, the CDR3 is TGTGCCAGCAGCGTCACTAGCGGGGAGGATGAGCAGTTCTTC.

This rearrangement joins TRBV19 to TRBJ2-1, with 7 bases that match TRBD1. The V gene end was trimmed by 6 bases and the J gene end by 5 bases; junction bases not matched to a gene: 7. CDR1 and CDR2 (germline): LNHDA, SQIVND (reference sequence). The CDR3 is made up of 14 amino acids. This CDR3 reads CASRALGTDNEQFF. The CDR3 DNA reads as TGTGCCAGTAGGGCCTTAGGGACAGACAATGAGCAGTTCTTC.

The chain has TRBV19 and TRBJ2-5; 8 nucleotides agree with TRBD1. This CDR3 contains 15 residues. V trimming: 1 base; J trimming: 5 bases; junction bases outside the gene matches: 6. Germline V gives CDR1 LNHDA, CDR2 SQIVND (reference sequence). The CDR3 sequence: CASSIGDRSVETQYF. CDR3 coding DNA: TGTGCCAGTAGTATAGGGGACAGGTCGGTTGAGACCCAGTACTTC.

This clone was counted between two and nine times. This chain joins TRBV30 and TRBJ1-6, with 7 bases lining up with TRBD1. V dropped 0 bases and J dropped 7; count of bases not matched to a gene: 6. Germline assignment: CDR1 GTSNPN and CDR2 SVGIG (reference sequence). The CDR3 has 15 residues. CDR3 loop: CAWSVIRGVNSPLHF. In DNA, the CDR3 is TGTGCCTGGAGTGTTATCAGGGGGGTGAATTCACCCCTCCACTTT.

The chain couples TRBV7-9 to TRBJ2-1; the match to TRBD2 covers 8 bases. The CDR3 spans 14 residues. Germline trimming cut 5 bases from V and 9 bases from J; bases unmatched to any gene: 9. Germline values: CDR1 SEHNR, CDR2 FQNEAQ (reference sequence). Here the CDR3 DNA reads TGTGCCAGCAGCCCGGGGACTAGTATAAGTGAGCAGTTCTTC. It translates to CASSPGTSISEQFF.

This chain links TRBV30 with TRBJ1-4, with 7 positions matching TRBD1. The CDR3 length is 12 residues. Germline V gene data show CDR1 as GTSNPN and CDR2 as SVGIG (reference sequence). The V and J ends lost 7 bases and 3 bases, in that order; junction bases with no gene match: 2. The CDR3 DNA reads TGTGCCTCGACAGGGCCTAATGAAAAACTGTTTTTT. The encoded protein is CASTGPNEKLFF.

The V and J genes are TRBV5-8 and TRBJ2-1, with 9 bases that match TRBD1. Germline V CDR1 and CDR2: SGHTS, YDEGEE. The CDR3 consists of 15 residues. Trimming at V came to 10 bases and at J to 8 bases, leaving 16 bases not matched to a gene. The DNA for the CDR3 is TGTGCCGGGCGCCCGACAGGGGGAAAGGTGCATGAGCAGTTCTTC. The encoded protein is CAGRPTGGKVHEQFF.

This clone was seen just once. V usage is TRBV4-1 and J usage is TRBJ2-3; D unresolved. V lost 3 bases and J lost 4, with 11 bases in between. The CDR3 is 14 amino acids. Germline values: CDR1 MGHRA, CDR2 YSYEKL. Here the CDR3 DNA reads TGCGCCAGCAGCCATCCCAATTTTGCAGATACGCAGTATTTT. Residues: CASSHPNFADTQYF.

The chain's CDR3 is CASSLDRDYEQYF. In nucleotides, the CDR3 is TGTGCCAGCAGCTTGGACAGAGACTACGAGCAGTACTTC. The chain carries TRBV13 and TRBJ2-7; possibly TRBD1 for D (6 bases). The CDR3 has 13 amino acids. CDR1 is PRHDT and CDR2 is FYEKMQ in the germline V gene (reference sequence). Trimming took 3 bases from V and 3 from J, leaving 9 bases between them.

This sequence joins TRBV5-1 and TRBJ1-5; TRBD1 might be the D (5 bases). V dropped 4 bases and J dropped 4 bases, with 15 bases sitting between them. The CDR3 length is 15 residues. Per the germline V gene, CDR1 is SGHRS and CDR2 is YFSETQ. CDR3 nucleotide sequence: TGCGCCAGCAGCCCCGGGCCTGGGGCAAATCAGCCCCAGCATTTT. It is translated as CASSPGPGANQPQHF.

This sequence joins TRBV3-1 (or the pseudogene TRBV3-2) and TRBJ2-4; 16 bases agree with TRBD2. V lost 5 bases to trimming and J lost 1 base; unmatched junction nucleotides: 8. This CDR3 has 19 amino acids. Germline V gene data show CDR1 as LGHDT and CDR2 as YNNKEL (reference sequence). The chain's CDR3 is CASSLTGLAGGGAKNIQYF. The CDR3 nucleotides read TGTGCCAGCAGCTTAACGGGACTAGCGGGAGGGGGGGCCAAAAACATTCAGTACTTC.

The chain recombines TRBV7-9 with TRBJ1-1; D unclear. The CDR3 totals 17 residues. CDR1 and CDR2 from the germline V gene are SEHNR and FQNEAQ (reference sequence). Trimming left V 1 base short and J 1 base short, with 16 bases between. Here the CDR3 reads CASSLGEDTRENTEAFF. The CDR3 DNA reads as TGTGCCAGCAGCTTAGGGGAAGACACCCGCGAGAACACTGAAGCTTTCTTT.

This clone was observed once. The rearrangement joins TRBV6-6 to TRBJ1-5; tentatively, D is TRBD1 (6 bases). This CDR3 spans 12 amino acids. Germline CDR1 is MNHNY and CDR2 is SVGAGI (reference sequence). V lost 7 bases and J 6 bases, leaving 10 bases between the germline ends. The CDR3 region has the DNA TGTGCCAGCACCATACAGGGTCAGCCCCAGCATTTT. This sequence encodes CASTIQGQPQHF.